These T cell receptor beta chains were read from a single sample in a study of blood T cell repertoires in COVID-19. Profiling relied on immunoSEQ multiplex PCR, and the TCRdb table lists in-frame clones only, not all of them. The table lists hundreds of thousands of clones, around 90% of them singletons. The sequenced material came from peripheral blood. These receptors originate from a woman aged 40 to 50 who had recovered from COVID-19. CDR3s include the opening cysteine and the closing phenylalanine or tryptophan. The D gene is left open where the match is weak. The listing skips clone size in some rows; elsewhere it reads once, few, many or a size class.

CDR3aa: CASSPLAGDNEQFF; CDR3nt: TGTGCCAGCAGCCCCCTGGCGGGGGACAATGAGCAGTTCTTC; j_gene: TRBJ2-1; v_gene: TRBV9; abundance: NA; d_gene: TRBD2
CDR3aa: CASTQGANYGYTF; CDR3nt: TGTGCCAGCACCCAAGGCGCTAACTATGGCTACACCTTC; j_gene: TRBJ1-2; v_gene: TRBV7-9; abundance: NA; d_gene: NA
CDR3aa: CASRTAQGGGELFF; CDR3nt: TGCGCCAGCAGGACAGCGCAGGGTGGCGGGGAGCTGTTTTTT; j_gene: TRBJ2-2; v_gene: TRBV5-1; abundance: NA; d_gene: NA
CDR3aa: CASSMQGRNTEAFF; CDR3nt: TGTGCCAGCAGCATGCAGGGTAGGAACACTGAAGCTTTCTTT; j_gene: TRBJ1-1; v_gene: TRBV7-2; abundance: once; d_gene: NA
CDR3aa: CASSQDRRGANTGELFF; CDR3nt: TGTGCCAGCAGCCAAGATAGGCGGGGGGCGAACACCGGGGAGCTGTTTTTT; j_gene: TRBJ2-2; v_gene: TRBV4-2; abundance: NA; d_gene: TRBD2
CDR3aa: CASSYERGRAFPYEQYF; CDR3nt: TGTGCCAGCAGTTACGAAAGGGGCAGAGCATTCCCCTACGAGCAGTACTTC; j_gene: TRBJ2-7; v_gene: TRBV6-2/TRBV6-3; abundance: NA; d_gene: NA
CDR3aa: CSAGLAAGQETQYF; CDR3nt: TGCAGCGCCGGACTAGCAGCGGGACAAGAGACCCAGTACTTC; j_gene: TRBJ2-5; v_gene: TRBV29-1; abundance: NA; d_gene: TRBD2
CDR3aa: CASSRDRGRQETQYF; CDR3nt: TGTGCCAGCAGCCGCGACAGGGGCCGTCAAGAGACCCAGTACTTC; j_gene: TRBJ2-5; v_gene: TRBV7-9; abundance: NA; d_gene: TRBD1
CDR3aa: CASSEGLAGLPYSYNEQFF; CDR3nt: TGTGCCAGCAGTGAGGGACTAGCGGGCCTCCCGTACTCCTACAATGAGCAGTTCTTC; j_gene: TRBJ2-1; v_gene: TRBV2; abundance: NA; d_gene: TRBD2
CDR3aa: CSAVANTEAFF; CDR3nt: TGCAGTGCCGTGGCCAACACTGAAGCTTTCTTT; j_gene: TRBJ1-1; v_gene: TRBV20-1; abundance: NA; d_gene: NA
CDR3aa: CASSQDRWAGTQYF; CDR3nt: TGCGCCAGCAGCCAAGATCGGTGGGCGGGGACGCAGTATTTT; j_gene: TRBJ2-3; v_gene: TRBV4-3; abundance: NA; d_gene: NA
CDR3aa: CASSDRTGGYGYTF; CDR3nt: TGTGCCAGCAGCGACCGGACAGGGGGCTATGGCTACACCTTC; j_gene: TRBJ1-2; v_gene: TRBV14; abundance: few; d_gene: TRBD1
CDR3aa: CAWSPSHRRGIYGYTF; CDR3nt: TGTGCCTGGAGTCCCTCCCACCGTAGGGGCATCTATGGCTACACCTTC; j_gene: TRBJ1-2; v_gene: TRBV30; abundance: NA; d_gene: NA
CDR3aa: CASKGLGLNTEAFF; CDR3nt: TGTGCCAGTAAGGGGTTGGGGTTGAACACTGAAGCTTTCTTT; j_gene: TRBJ1-1; v_gene: TRBV19; abundance: few; d_gene: NA
CDR3aa: CASSSGKVGELFF; CDR3nt: TGTGCCAGCAGTTCGGGGAAGGTCGGGGAGCTGTTTTTT; j_gene: TRBJ2-2; v_gene: TRBV6-2/TRBV6-3; abundance: NA; d_gene: NA
CDR3aa: CATGGEETQYF; CDR3nt: TGTGCCACGGGGGGAGAAGAGACCCAGTACTTC; j_gene: TRBJ2-5; v_gene: TRBV25-1; abundance: NA; d_gene: TRBD2
CDR3aa: CASSLAPRLAGGPGDEQFF; CDR3nt: TGTGCCAGCAGCTTAGCGCCCAGACTAGCGGGAGGGCCCGGGGATGAGCAGTTCTTC; j_gene: TRBJ2-1; v_gene: TRBV7-6; abundance: NA; d_gene: TRBD2